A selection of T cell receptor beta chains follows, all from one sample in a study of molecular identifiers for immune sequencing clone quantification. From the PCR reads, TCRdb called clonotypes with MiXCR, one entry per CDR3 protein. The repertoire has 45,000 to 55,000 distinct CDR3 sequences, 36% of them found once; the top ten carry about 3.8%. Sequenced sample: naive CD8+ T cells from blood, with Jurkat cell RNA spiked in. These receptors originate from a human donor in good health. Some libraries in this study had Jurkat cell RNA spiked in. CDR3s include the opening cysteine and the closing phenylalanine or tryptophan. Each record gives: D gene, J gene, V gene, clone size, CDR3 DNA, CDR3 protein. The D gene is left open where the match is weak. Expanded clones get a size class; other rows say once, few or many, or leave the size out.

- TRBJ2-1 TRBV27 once TGTGCCAGCAGTCCAGCCGGTGAGGGGGAGCAGTTCTTC CASSPAGEGEQFF
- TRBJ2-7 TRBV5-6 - TGTGCCAGCAGCTGGGGGACTGGAGACTACGGGCAGTACTTC CASSWGTGDYGQYF
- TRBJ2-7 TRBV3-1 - TGTGCCAGCAGCCAAGATGCAGGAACCTACGAGCAGTACTTC CASSQDAGTYEQYF
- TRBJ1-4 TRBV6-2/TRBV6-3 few TGTGCCAGCTCGGGTATTAATGAAAAACTGTTTTTT CASSGINEKLFF
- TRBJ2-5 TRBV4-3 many TGCGCCAGCAGCCAAGATCTGGGCCCAGAGACCCAGTACTTC CASSQDLGPETQYF
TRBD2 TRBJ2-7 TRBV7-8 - TGTGCCAGCAGGATCGGTCGGGGGGGTTACGAGCAGTACTTC CASRIGRGGYEQYF
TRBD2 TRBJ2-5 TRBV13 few TGTGCCAGCAGCTGGCGCCCGGGGAGGGGAGACCAAGAGACCCAGTACTTC CASSWRPGRGDQETQYF
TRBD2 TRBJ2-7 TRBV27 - TGTGCCAGCAGGGGTGGACTAGCGGGAGGGTACGAGCAGTACTTC CASRGGLAGGYEQYF
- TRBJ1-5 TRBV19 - TGTGCCAGTAGTACCTCAGGGTACAATCAGCCCCAGCATTTT CASSTSGYNQPQHF
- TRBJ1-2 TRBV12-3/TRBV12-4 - TGTGCCAGCAGTTTCTCCTATGGCTACACCTTC CASSFSYGYTF
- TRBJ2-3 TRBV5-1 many TGCGCCAGCAGCCCGGACTACTCCACAGATACGCAGTATTTT CASSPDYSTDTQYF
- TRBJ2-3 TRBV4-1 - TGCGCCAGCAGCGGGAGCCTGGTAGATACGCAGTATTTT CASSGSLVDTQYF
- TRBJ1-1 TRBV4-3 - TGCGCCAGCAGCCAAGACGGACAGTTCATGACCCCTGAAGCTTTCTTT CASSQDGQFMTPEAFF
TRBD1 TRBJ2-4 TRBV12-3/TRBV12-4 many TGTGCCAGCAGTCTTCTGGGACAGGGAAAAAACATTCAGTACTTC CASSLLGQGKNIQYF
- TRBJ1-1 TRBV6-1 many TGTGCCAGCAGTGAAATAGGGGCCCAGGGAGACGCTTTCTTT CASSEIGAQGDAFF
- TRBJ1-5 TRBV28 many TGTGCCAGCAGTTTAGCCCACCTGGGCAATCAGCCCCAGCATTTT CASSLAHLGNQPQHF
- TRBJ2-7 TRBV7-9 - TGTGCCAGCAGCCCGAACATAGACCTGGAGCAGTACTTC CASSPNIDLEQYF
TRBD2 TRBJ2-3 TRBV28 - TGTGCCAGCAGTTTGTTGGACAGACTAGCGGGAGTCGCGCAGTATTTT CASSLLDRLAGVAQYF
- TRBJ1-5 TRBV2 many TGTGCCAGCAGTGATCACGGTAGCAATCAGCCCCAGCATTTT CASSDHGSNQPQHF
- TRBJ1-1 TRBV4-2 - TGTGCCAGCAGCCAAGGATCAGCTTACATCGAAGCTATCTTT CASSQGSAYIEAIF
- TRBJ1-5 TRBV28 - TGTGCCAGCAGTCCTATCGACGGAGGTAATCAGCCCCAGCATTTT CASSPIDGGNQPQHF
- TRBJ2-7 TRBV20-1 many TGCAGTGCCTTGTTGGGGGTCGAGCAGTACTTC CSALLGVEQYF
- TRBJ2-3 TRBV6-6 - TGTGCCACCGTCCCCCCTTCCGGACTCACAGATACGCAGTATTTT CATVPPSGLTDTQYF
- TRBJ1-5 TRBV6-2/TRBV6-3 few TGTGCCAGCAGCCCTGCAGGGCTTACCTCCCAGCCCCAGCATTTT CASSPAGLTSQPQHF
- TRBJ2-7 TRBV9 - TGTGCCAGCAGTCCGGGACGCAGCTCCTACGAGCAGTACTTC CASSPGRSSYEQYF
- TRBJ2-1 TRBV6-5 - TGTGCCAGCAACAGCCAGGGGACATCCAATGAGCAGTTCTTC CASNSQGTSNEQFF
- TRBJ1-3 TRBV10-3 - TGTGCCATCAGTGTGAAGGGACACTACTACTCTGGAAACACCATATATTTT CAISVKGHYYSGNTIYF
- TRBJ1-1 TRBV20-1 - TGCAGTGCTAAAGACAGCCAGGGGTTGACTGAAGCTTTCTTT CSAKDSQGLTEAFF
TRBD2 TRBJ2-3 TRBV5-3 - TGTGCCAGCAGCCCCGAGGGAGGGCGAAGCACAGATACACAGTATTTT CASSPEGGRSTDTQYF
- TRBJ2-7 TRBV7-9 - TGTGCCAGCAGCCCCCGCAGTACCTACGAGCAGTACTTC CASSPRSTYEQYF
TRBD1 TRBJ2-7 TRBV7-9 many TGTGCCAGCAGCTCGCGACAGGGTGCCGAGCAGTACTTC CASSSRQGAEQYF
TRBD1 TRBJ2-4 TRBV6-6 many TGTGCCAGCAGCCAGACAGGGGGCGGAAACATTCAGTACTTC CASSQTGGGNIQYF
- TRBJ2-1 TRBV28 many TGTGCCAGCAGTTGGAGGAGCTCCTACAATGAGCAGTTCTTC CASSWRSSYNEQFF
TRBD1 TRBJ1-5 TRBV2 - TGTGCCAGCAGTGGAGGGACAGGCCTATCTGTTCAGCCCCAGCAATTT CASSGGTGLSVQPQQF
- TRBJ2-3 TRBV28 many TGTGCCAGCAGTCCATCTTTCGCAGATACGCAGTATTTT CASSPSFADTQYF
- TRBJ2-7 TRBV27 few TGTGCCAGCAGTTTAAGGGCGGGGCACGCCTACGAGCAGTACTTC CASSLRAGHAYEQYF
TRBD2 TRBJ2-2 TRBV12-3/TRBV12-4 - TGTGCCAGCTGTGGGACGGGGGGGAACACCGGGGAGCTGTTTTTT CASCGTGGNTGELFF
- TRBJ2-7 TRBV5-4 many TGTGCCAGCAGCCCCGCCGGGAGTGGTGAGCAGTACTTC CASSPAGSGEQYF
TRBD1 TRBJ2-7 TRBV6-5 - TGTGCCAGCAGAGGGACAGGGGTTTCTGGCGAGCAGTACTTC CASRGTGVSGEQYF
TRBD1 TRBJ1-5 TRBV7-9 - TGTGCCAGCAGCTTAGAAGCTCCGCGACAGGGACATTATAGCAATCAGCCCCAGCATTTT CASSLEAPRQGHYSNQPQHF
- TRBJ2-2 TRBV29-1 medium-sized TGCAGCGTTGTGGACACCGGGGAGCTGTTTTTT CSVVDTGELFF
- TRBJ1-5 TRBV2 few TGTGCCAGCAGTGAGGGGGATAGCAATCAGCCCCAGCATTTT CASSEGDSNQPQHF
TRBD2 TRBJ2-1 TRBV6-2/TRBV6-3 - TGTGCCAGCAGTTACTTAGCGGGTGAGCAGTTCTTC CASSYLAGEQFF
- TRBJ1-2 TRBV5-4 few TGTGCCAGCAGCTTTGGCCAGTCCGTCATGGGCTACACCTTC CASSFGQSVMGYTF
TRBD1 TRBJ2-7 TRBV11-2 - TGTGCCAGCAGCCCTGAGAGGACAGGGGGCGCCGACGAGCAGTACTTC CASSPERTGGADEQYF
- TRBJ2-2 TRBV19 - TGTGCCAGTAGCGGTCTAGCGTTCGCGAACACCGGGGAGCTGTTTTTT CASSGLAFANTGELFF
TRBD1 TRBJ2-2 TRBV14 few TGTGCCAGCAGCCAAACCGGGACAGGGTTCACCGGGGAGCTGTTTTTT CASSQTGTGFTGELFF
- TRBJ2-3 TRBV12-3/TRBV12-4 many TGTGCCAGCAGTTTCTGGGATACGCAGTATTTT CASSFWDTQYF
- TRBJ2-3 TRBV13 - TGTGCCAGCAGCTTAGAATCGGGAGTTTCCCCGCACGATACGCAGTATTTT CASSLESGVSPHDTQYF
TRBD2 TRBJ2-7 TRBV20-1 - TGCAGTGCGCCCCCCGAGGGGACTAGCGTTTACGAGCAGTACTTC CSAPPEGTSVYEQYF
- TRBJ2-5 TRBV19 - TGTGCCAGTAGTTCGGCGCGGGGTTTTCAAGAGACCCAGTACTTC CASSSARGFQETQYF
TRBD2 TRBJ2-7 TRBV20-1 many TGCAGTGCTAGGGTCGTGGCTAGCGGGAGTTACGAGCAGTACTTC CSARVVASGSYEQYF
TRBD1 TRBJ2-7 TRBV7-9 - TGTGCCAGCAGCTACCGGGGACAGAACTACGAGCAGTACTTC CASSYRGQNYEQYF
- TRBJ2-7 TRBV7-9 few TGTGCCAGCAGCTTTCACCCTACGCCCGGCTACGAGCAGTACTTC CASSFHPTPGYEQYF
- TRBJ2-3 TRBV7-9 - TGTGCCAGCAGCTTACGATTGGCCACAGATACGCAGTATTTT CASSLRLATDTQYF